A single T cell receptor (beta chain) is shown here with its context. The target antigen is unknown. The record originates from a study of PD-L1 blockade in urothelial cancer. Findings and caveats of the study: Better survival was predicted when blood TCR clonality before treatment fell below the median.

Time point meaning: pretreatment peripheral blood. CDR3 length equals 16 residues. With V trimmed by 3 bases and J by 5 bases, 10 bases remained unmatched. Germline V gene data show CDR1 as LNHNV and CDR2 as YYDKDF (reference sequence). Each PCR received spiked synthetic TCR analog templates. The repertoire was sequenced with immunoSEQ multiplex PCR; TCRdb's copy has only in-frame clones and lacks some. The sample has 70,000 to 75,000 clones, 84% seen once; the top ten hold around a tenth. This chain links TRBV15 with TRBJ2-5; 9 positions agree with TRBD2. Sequencing was performed on PBMCs, taken around atezolizumab (anti-PD-L1) treatment. The TCR was taken from a woman aged 70-85 years with urothelial cancer. CDR3 amino acids: CATSSLAGEGWETQYF. The CDR3 bases are TGTGCCACCAGCAGTTTAGCGGGGGAGGGGTGGGAGACCCAGTACTTC.